This T cell receptor beta chain was identified in a study of PD-L1 blockade in urothelial cancer (dated by TCRdb to 2015 to 2018). Regarding the complete study: Therapy was started around 2014 for all patients, and atezolizumab 1,200 mg was administered intravenously every 3 weeks. An exploratory multi-omic analysis was conducted of the somatic, immune and clinical correlates of response to PD-L1 blockade with atezolizumab in urothelial cancer. Durable clinical benefit was achieved by nine patients and was not achieved by 20 patients. Durable clinical benefit was defined as progression-free survival longer than 6 months, and TCR features were also tested against progression-free and overall survival. In the same patients, pretreatment tumors underwent whole exome sequencing and RNA sequencing in addition to TCR sequencing. About 90% of the 29 patients were identified as males with urothelial cancer of bladder origin, and a prior smoking history was reported by 18 of 29 patients. Patients had an ECOG performance status of 0 or 1 and had received between 0 and 3 prior chemotherapy regimens. A median of 141,255 T cells and approximately 86,000 unique TCRs was obtained from blood samples, and a median clonality of approximately 0.08 was observed. Under 30 patients had pretreatment blood TCR-seq, some 25 had at least one posttreatment blood collection, and some 25 had tumor TCR-seq. Pretreatment tumor samples, along with matched peripheral blood collected serially before and after atezolizumab treatment, underwent TCR sequencing. Blood samples were analyzed at 3 weeks after treatment start (second dose) and at 6 weeks after treatment start. Paper-wide results and their limitations: A pretreatment peripheral blood TCR clonality below the median was linked to improved progression-free and overall survival. Greater expansion of tumor-associated TCR clones in peripheral blood 3 weeks after the start of treatment was observed in patients with durable benefit (n of about 24, p = 0.022). Because of the small sample size (n ≈ 27) and the many exploratory analyses performed, the results are intended to be regarded as hypothesis-generating.

Synthetic TCR analog templates were spiked into each PCR to estimate absolute template abundance from read counts. TCRbeta CDR3 regions were amplified from genomic DNA with bias-controlled V and J gene primers using the immunoSEQ assay. Rearranged TCRbeta segments were sequenced at approximately 20X coverage. Turning to the authors' computational methods: Clustering was used to correct sequencing errors, and CDR3s were annotated against IMGT to assign V, D and J genes. Downstream analyses used only productive TCRbeta rearrangements, leaving out any out-of-frame or stop-codon sequences. To compute clonality, Shannon entropy was normalized by the log of the number of unique productive sequences and then subtracted from one. Clones differing between time points or between blood and tumor were identified by Fisher's exact test with Benjamini-Hochberg correction at adjusted p below 0.01. TCRdb carries this immuneACCESS record with in-frame sequences only. Its versions omit some clonotypes, under half of them owing to an unresolved V gene in the studies checked, with the rest unexplained. V, J and clone size reflect that table, while D and trimming were determined from the DNA. Within this sample are 40,000 to 55,000 clones, with 91% of them counted one time only. The ten top clones hold about 7.3% of the sample.

Regarding this clone: It has no known antigen specificity. No base qualities exist here, and no much larger clone lies one base off it.

The time point label here, explained by the study, means: peripheral blood 6 weeks after treatment start. A total of around 30 patients with locally advanced or metastatic urothelial carcinoma, treated at Memorial Sloan Kettering on a trial protocol, made up the cohort. Peripheral blood mononuclear cells were collected pretreatment and during treatment, with between 1 and 8 total time points per patient. The Qiagen DNeasy Blood extraction kit was used to purify genomic DNA from total PBMCs and tumor samples. PBMCs were collected pretreatment and during treatment, and were isolated and stored as previously described. V is cut by 3 bases and J by 6 bases, and the space between the germline ends is 14 bases. From cysteine to phenylalanine, the CDR3 is 14 amino acids long. Of all the DNA, just the CDR3 is kept, 42 bases in frame from base 1. Looking up the germline V gene yields CDR1 SGHVS and CDR2 FQNEAQ.

The chain was built from TRBV7-8 and TRBJ1-1, with the D gene too uncertain to name. The receptor's source is a man between 65 and 85 years old with urothelial cancer. Sequencing used PBMCs, obtained around atezolizumab (anti-PD-L1) treatment. The DNA reads TGTGCCAGCAGCTTCGCCAGACAATACGCTGAAGCTTTCTTT. This codes for CASSFARQYAEAFF.